This T cell receptor (beta chain) came from a study of graft-versus-host responses after intestinal transplantation. Across the study: Every one of the recipients received anti-thymocyte globulin induction and afterwards took tacrolimus and steroids for around 3 years. Study-wide results and caveats: Early declines in HvG clones that occurred post-transplant were associated with peak circulating GvH clone levels. In patients with graft-donor T cell macrochimerism, allograft graft-versus-host to host-versus-graft clonal ratios were high.

Sequencing used immunoSEQ multiplex PCR; TCRdb keeps in-frame clones, though not all of them. Of some 64,000 clones listed, 90% to 95% are singletons. The CDR3 has 18 residues. Germline V CDR1 and CDR2: SGHTA, FQGNSA. V was pared by 3 bases and J by 8 bases, with 18 bases of the junction left unmatched. Turning to this clone: Its antigen remains unknown.

This receptor was taken from a human donor who was the organ donor for an intestinal transplant. J is TRBJ1-4 and V is TRBV7-2; TRBD1 agrees at 7 bases. The source was unstimulated CD8+ T cells sorted from spleen or lymph node cells, collected before transplant. The chain's CDR3 is CASSLIGWDSQVSEKLFF. In DNA, the CDR3 is TGTGCCAGCAGCTTGATTGGGTGGGACAGCCAGGTAAGCGAAAAACTGTTTTTT.